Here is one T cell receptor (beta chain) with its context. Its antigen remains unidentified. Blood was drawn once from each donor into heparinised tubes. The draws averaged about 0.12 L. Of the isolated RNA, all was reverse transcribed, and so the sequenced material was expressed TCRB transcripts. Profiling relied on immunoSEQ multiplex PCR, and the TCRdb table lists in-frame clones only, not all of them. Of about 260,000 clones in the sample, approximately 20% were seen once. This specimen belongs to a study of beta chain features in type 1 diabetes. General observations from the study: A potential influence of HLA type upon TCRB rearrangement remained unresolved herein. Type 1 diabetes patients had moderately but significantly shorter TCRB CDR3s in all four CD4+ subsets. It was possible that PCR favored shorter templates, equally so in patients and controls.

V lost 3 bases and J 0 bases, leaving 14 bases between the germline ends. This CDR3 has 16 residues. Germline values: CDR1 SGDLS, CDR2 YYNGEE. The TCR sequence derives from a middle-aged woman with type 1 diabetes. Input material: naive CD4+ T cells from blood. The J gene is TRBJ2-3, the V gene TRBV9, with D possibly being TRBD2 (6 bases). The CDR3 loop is CASSAWRGSSTDTQYF. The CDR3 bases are TGTGCCAGCAGCGCCTGGCGGGGCTCCAGCACAGATACGCAGTATTTT. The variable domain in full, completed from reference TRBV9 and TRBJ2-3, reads DSGVTQTPKHLITATGQRVTLRCSPRSGDLSVYWYQQSLDQGLQFLIQYYNGEERAKGNILERFSAQQFPDLHSELNLSSLELGDSALYFCASSAWRGSSTDTQYFGPGTRLTVL.